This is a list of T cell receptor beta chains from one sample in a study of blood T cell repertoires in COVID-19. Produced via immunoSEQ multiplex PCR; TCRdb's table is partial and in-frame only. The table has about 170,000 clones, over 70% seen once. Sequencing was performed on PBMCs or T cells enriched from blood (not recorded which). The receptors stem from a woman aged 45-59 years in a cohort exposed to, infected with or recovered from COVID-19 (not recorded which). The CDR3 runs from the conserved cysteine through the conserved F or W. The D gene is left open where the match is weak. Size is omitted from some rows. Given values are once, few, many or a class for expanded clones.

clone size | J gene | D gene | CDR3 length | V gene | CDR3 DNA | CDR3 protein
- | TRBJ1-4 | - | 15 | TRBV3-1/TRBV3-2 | TGTGCCAGCAGCCAAGAGGGAACAGGGATCGAAAAACTGTTTTTT | CASSQEGTGIEKLFF
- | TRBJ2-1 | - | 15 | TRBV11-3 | TGTGCCAGCAGCTTAGATGGGGGGGCGGACAATGAGCAGTTCTTC | CASSLDGGADNEQFF
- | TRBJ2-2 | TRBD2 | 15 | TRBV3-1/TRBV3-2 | TGTGCCAGCAGCCAATCAACTAGCGGAAACGGGGAGCTGTTTTTT | CASSQSTSGNGELFF
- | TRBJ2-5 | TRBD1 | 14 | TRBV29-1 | TGCAGCGTGCGAGGGACAGGGGCACAAGAGACCCAGTACTTC | CSVRGTGAQETQYF
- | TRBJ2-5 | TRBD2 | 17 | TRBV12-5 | TGTGCTAGTGGTTCCACAAGCCGGGGGAGGGCCGAGGAGACCCAGTACTTC | CASGSTSRGRAEETQYF
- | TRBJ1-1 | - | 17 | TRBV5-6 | TGTGCCAGCAGCTTGTTTGCTAGGTGGCAACTGAACACTGAAGCTTTCTTT | CASSLFARWQLNTEAFF
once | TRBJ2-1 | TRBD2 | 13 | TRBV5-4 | TGTGCCAGCAGCTTGTGGGGGGGCAATGAGCAGTTCTTC | CASSLWGGNEQFF
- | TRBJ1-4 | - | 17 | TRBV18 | TGTGCCAGCTCACCCGGACAGATCGTTGGCACTAATGAAAAACTGTTTTTT | CASSPGQIVGTNEKLFF
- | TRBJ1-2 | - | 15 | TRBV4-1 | TGCGCCAGCAGCCGAACTCTGGACACCCTTTTTGGCTACACCTTC | CASSRTLDTLFGYTF
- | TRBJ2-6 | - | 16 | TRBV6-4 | TGTGCCAGCAGCCTAAATTCAGGGTTCGGGGCCAACGTCCTGACTTTC | CASSLNSGFGANVLTF
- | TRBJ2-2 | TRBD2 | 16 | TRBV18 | TGTGCCAGCTCACCTCGGGTAGCGGGAGAAGGCGGGGAGCTGTTTTTT | CASSPRVAGEGGELFF